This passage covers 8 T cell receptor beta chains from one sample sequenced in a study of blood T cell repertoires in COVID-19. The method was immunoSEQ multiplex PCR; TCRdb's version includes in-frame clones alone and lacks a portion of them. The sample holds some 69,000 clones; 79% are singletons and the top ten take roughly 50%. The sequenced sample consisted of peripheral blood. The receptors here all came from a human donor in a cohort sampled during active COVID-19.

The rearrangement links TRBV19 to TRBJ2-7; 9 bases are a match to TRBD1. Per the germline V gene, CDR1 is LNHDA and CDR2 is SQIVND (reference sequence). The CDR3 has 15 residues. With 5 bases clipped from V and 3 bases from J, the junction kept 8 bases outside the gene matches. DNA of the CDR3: TGTGCCAGTAGTGTCAGGACAGGGGTACTCTACGAGCAGTACTTC. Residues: CASSVRTGVLYEQYF.

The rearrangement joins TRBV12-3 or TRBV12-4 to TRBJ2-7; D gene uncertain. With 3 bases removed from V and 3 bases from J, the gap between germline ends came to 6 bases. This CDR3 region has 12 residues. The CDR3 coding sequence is TGTGCCAGCAGTTTTCAGGTCTACGAGCAGTACTTC. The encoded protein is CASSFQVYEQYF.

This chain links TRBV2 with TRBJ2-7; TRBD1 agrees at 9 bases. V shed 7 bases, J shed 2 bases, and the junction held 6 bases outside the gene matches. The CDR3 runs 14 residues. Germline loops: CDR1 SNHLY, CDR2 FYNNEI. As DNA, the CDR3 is TGTGCCAGCACCCAACAGGGGGCTACCTACGAGCAGTACTTC. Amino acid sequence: CASTQQGATYEQYF.

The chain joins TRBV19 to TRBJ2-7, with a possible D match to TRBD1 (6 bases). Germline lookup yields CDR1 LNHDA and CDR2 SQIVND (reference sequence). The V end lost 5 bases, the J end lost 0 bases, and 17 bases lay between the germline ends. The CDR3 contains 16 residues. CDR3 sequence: CASSYLPTGNSYEQYF. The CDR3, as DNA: TGTGCCAGTAGTTACCTTCCTACAGGGAACTCCTACGAGCAGTACTTC. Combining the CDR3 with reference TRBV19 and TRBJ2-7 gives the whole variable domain DGGITQSPKYLFRKEGQNVTLSCEQNLNHDAMYWYRQDPGQGLRLIYYSQIVNDFQKGDIAEGYSVSREKKESFPLTVTSAQKNPTAFYLCASSYLPTGNSYEQYFGPGTRLTVT.

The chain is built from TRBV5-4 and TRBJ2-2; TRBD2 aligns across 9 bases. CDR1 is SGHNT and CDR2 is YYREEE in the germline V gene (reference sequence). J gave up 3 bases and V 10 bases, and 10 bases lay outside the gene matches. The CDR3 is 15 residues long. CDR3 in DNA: TGTGCCGGGGAATCGGCGGGAGGGGACACCGGGGAGCTGTTTTTT. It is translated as CAGESAGGDTGELFF. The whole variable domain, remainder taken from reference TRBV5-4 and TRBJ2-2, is ETGVTQSPTHLIKTRGQQVTLRCSSQSGHNTVSWYQQALGQGPQFIFQYYREEENGRGNFPPRFSGLQFPNYSSELNVNALELDDSALYLCAGESAGGDTGELFFGEGSRLTVL.

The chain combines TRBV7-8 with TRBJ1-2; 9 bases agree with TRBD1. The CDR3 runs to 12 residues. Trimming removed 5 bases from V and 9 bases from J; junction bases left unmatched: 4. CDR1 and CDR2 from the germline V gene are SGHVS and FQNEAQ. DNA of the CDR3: TGTGCCAGCAGCATGGACAGGGGTAGCTACACCTTC. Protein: CASSMDRGSYTF.

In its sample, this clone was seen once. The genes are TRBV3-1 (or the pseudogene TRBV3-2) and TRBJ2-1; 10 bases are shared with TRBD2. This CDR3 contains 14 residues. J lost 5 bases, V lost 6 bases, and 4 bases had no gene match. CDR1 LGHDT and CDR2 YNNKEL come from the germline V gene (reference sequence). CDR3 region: CASSPSGGNNEQFF. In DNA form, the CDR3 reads TGTGCCAGCAGTCCTAGCGGGGGAAACAATGAGCAGTTCTTC.

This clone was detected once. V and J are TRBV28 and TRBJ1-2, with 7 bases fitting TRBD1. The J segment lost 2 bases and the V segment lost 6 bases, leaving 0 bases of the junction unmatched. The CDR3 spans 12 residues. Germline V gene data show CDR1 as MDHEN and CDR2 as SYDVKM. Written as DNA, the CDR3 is TGTGCCAGCAGCAGGGGGAACTATGGCTACACCTTC. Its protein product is CASSRGNYGYTF.